This T cell receptor (beta chain) was retrieved from a study of blood T cell repertoires in COVID-19. Study as a whole: Spain, Italy and the United States supplied samples that represented acute and convalescent COVID-19.

In Seattle, patients joined the study during active infection and were tracked longitudinally. V lost 2 bases and J 0 bases, leaving 13 bases between the germline ends. The CDR3 loop spans 17 amino acids. Germline CDR1 reads SEHNR; CDR2 reads FQNEAQ (reference sequence). Authors' methods: Nucleated cell number was recorded as an estimate derived from reference gene primer amplification. The assay was immunoSEQ multiplex PCR, and TCRdb's table has in-frame clones only and misses some. The V and J calls and clone size were taken over from that table, and D and trimming were inferred from the DNA. The repertoire holds about 350,000 clones, with 86% as singletons. The table lists this clone with a few counts.

This rearrangement joins TRBV7-9 to TRBJ1-4; D not certain. Source material: peripheral blood. The receptor's source is a woman in her fifties or sixties with COVID-19, enrolled during active disease. For the CDR3, the DNA is TGTGCCAGCAGCTTACCAGGTTACTTTGCAACTAATGAAAAACTGTTTTTT. It codes for CASSLPGYFATNEKLFF.